This is a list of T cell receptor beta chains from one sample in a study of T cell responses to AZD1222 COVID-19 vaccine. TCRdb's table, derived via immunoSEQ multiplex PCR, lists solely in-frame clones and lacks some. The sample lists approximately 190,000 clones; around 90% were seen once. The material sequenced was peripheral blood, taken 28 days after the second dose of the MenACWY control vaccine. These receptors originate from an adult who received the MenACWY meningococcal vaccine as a control. CDR3s include the opening cysteine and the closing phenylalanine or tryptophan. D genes are given only for firm matches. Some rows have no size entry. The others give once, few or many, or a class for an expanded clone.

d_call: TRBD1; v_call: TRBV7-8; j_call: TRBJ2-1; clone_size: -; cdr3_length: 17; cdr3_aa: CASSFMRTGGSYNEQFF; cdr3_nt: TGTGCCAGCAGCTTTATGCGCACAGGGGGGTCCTACAATGAGCAGTTCTTC
d_call: -; v_call: TRBV7-8; j_call: TRBJ2-7; clone_size: -; cdr3_length: 15; cdr3_aa: CASTHQRVQRGEQYF; cdr3_nt: TGTGCCAGCACCCACCAACGGGTGCAGAGGGGCGAGCAGTACTTC
d_call: TRBD2; v_call: TRBV4-1; j_call: TRBJ2-7; clone_size: -; cdr3_length: 15; cdr3_aa: CASSPHRGGLYEQYF; cdr3_nt: TGCGCCAGCAGCCCCCACCGCGGGGGGCTCTACGAGCAGTACTTC
d_call: TRBD1; v_call: TRBV28; j_call: TRBJ1-2; clone_size: -; cdr3_length: 14; cdr3_aa: CASNQGGARYGYTF; cdr3_nt: TGTGCCAGCAATCAAGGGGGCGCCCGCTATGGCTACACCTTC
d_call: -; v_call: TRBV4-1; j_call: TRBJ1-1; clone_size: -; cdr3_length: 14; cdr3_aa: CASSQVPGRAEAFF; cdr3_nt: TGCGCCAGCAGCCAAGTCCCGGGGAGGGCTGAAGCTTTCTTT
d_call: -; v_call: TRBV7-8; j_call: TRBJ1-2; clone_size: -; cdr3_length: 15; cdr3_aa: CASSRGGGGSGGYTF; cdr3_nt: TGTGCCAGCAGCCGCGGCGGAGGGGGAAGTGGTGGCTACACCTTC
d_call: -; v_call: TRBV10-1; j_call: TRBJ1-4; clone_size: -; cdr3_length: 21; cdr3_aa: CASTGAGNTPFRDLAWEKLFF; cdr3_nt: TGCGCCAGCACCGGGGCGGGGAATACACCCTTTCGTGATTTGGCCTGGGAAAAACTGTTTTTT
d_call: -; v_call: TRBV21-1; j_call: TRBJ1-5; clone_size: once; cdr3_length: 13; cdr3_aa: CASPGDRWQPQHF; cdr3_nt: TGTGCCAGCCCCGGGGACAGGTGGCAGCCCCAGCATTTT
d_call: -; v_call: TRBV2; j_call: TRBJ2-2; clone_size: few; cdr3_length: 16; cdr3_aa: CASAWFRGTYTGELFF; cdr3_nt: TGTGCCAGCGCGTGGTTTAGGGGCACCTACACCGGGGAGCTGTTTTTT
d_call: -; v_call: TRBV5-8; j_call: TRBJ1-2; clone_size: -; cdr3_length: 14; cdr3_aa: CASSWRWQEGGYTF; cdr3_nt: TGTGCCAGCAGCTGGCGTTGGCAGGAAGGTGGCTACACCTTC
d_call: TRBD2; v_call: TRBV5-8; j_call: TRBJ2-1; clone_size: once; cdr3_length: 15; cdr3_aa: CASSSGLAGYNEQFF; cdr3_nt: TGTGCCAGCAGCTCGGGACTAGCGGGCTACAATGAGCAGTTCTTC
d_call: TRBD2; v_call: TRBV19; j_call: TRBJ2-7; clone_size: -; cdr3_length: 14; cdr3_aa: CASSIQAGDYEQYF; cdr3_nt: TGTGCCAGTAGTATACAAGCGGGAGACTACGAGCAGTACTTC
d_call: -; v_call: TRBV4-2; j_call: TRBJ2-3; clone_size: -; cdr3_length: 16; cdr3_aa: CASSRAERLGSDTQYF; cdr3_nt: TGTGCCAGCAGCCGGGCGGAGCGCCTAGGCTCAGATACGCAGTATTTT
d_call: -; v_call: TRBV4-3; j_call: TRBJ2-3; clone_size: -; cdr3_length: 18; cdr3_aa: CASSQDIGGFPGTDTQYF; cdr3_nt: TGCGCCAGCAGCCAAGATATCGGAGGATTTCCTGGCACAGATACGCAGTATTTT
d_call: -; v_call: TRBV28; j_call: TRBJ2-5; clone_size: -; cdr3_length: 15; cdr3_aa: CASTPTGFPGETQYF; cdr3_nt: TGTGCCAGCACTCCCACAGGGTTCCCAGGGGAGACCCAGTACTTC
d_call: TRBD1; v_call: TRBV18; j_call: TRBJ1-5; clone_size: -; cdr3_length: 15; cdr3_aa: CASSPWTGEGQPQHF; cdr3_nt: TGTGCCAGCTCACCCTGGACAGGGGAAGGTCAGCCCCAGCATTTT
d_call: -; v_call: TRBV7-2; j_call: TRBJ2-7; clone_size: -; cdr3_length: 13; cdr3_aa: CASRPSGYYEQYF; cdr3_nt: TGTGCCAGCAGACCTTCCGGTTACTACGAGCAGTACTTC
d_call: -; v_call: TRBV6-4; j_call: TRBJ1-6; clone_size: -; cdr3_length: 14; cdr3_aa: CASSEGSYNSPLHF; cdr3_nt: TGTGCCAGCAGTGAAGGCTCCTATAATTCACCCCTCCACTTT
d_call: TRBD1; v_call: TRBV30; j_call: TRBJ2-7; clone_size: -; cdr3_length: 14; cdr3_aa: CAWGGQLSSYEQYF; cdr3_nt: TGTGCCTGGGGGGGACAGTTGAGCTCCTACGAGCAGTACTTC
d_call: -; v_call: TRBV15; j_call: TRBJ1-3; clone_size: -; cdr3_length: 15; cdr3_aa: CATSRDLGTGNTIYF; cdr3_nt: TGTGCCACCAGCAGAGATTTGGGGACTGGAAACACCATATATTTT
d_call: -; v_call: TRBV5-1; j_call: TRBJ2-1; clone_size: -; cdr3_length: 13; cdr3_aa: CATRVDAYNEQFF; cdr3_nt: TGCGCCACGAGAGTCGACGCCTACAATGAGCAGTTCTTC
d_call: -; v_call: TRBV12-3/TRBV12-4; j_call: TRBJ2-1; clone_size: -; cdr3_length: 13; cdr3_aa: CASTWAAASEQFF; cdr3_nt: TGTGCCAGCACCTGGGCCGCGGCGAGTGAGCAGTTCTTC
d_call: TRBD2; v_call: TRBV6-1; j_call: TRBJ2-3; clone_size: -; cdr3_length: 16; cdr3_aa: CASSELTSGSSDTQYF; cdr3_nt: TGTGCCAGCAGTGAACTAACTAGCGGGAGTTCTGATACGCAGTATTTT
d_call: TRBD2; v_call: TRBV28; j_call: TRBJ2-7; clone_size: -; cdr3_length: 15; cdr3_aa: CASRAGAGGSYEQYF; cdr3_nt: TGTGCCAGCAGGGCCGGCGCGGGAGGATCCTACGAGCAGTACTTC
d_call: -; v_call: TRBV27; j_call: TRBJ2-1; clone_size: -; cdr3_length: 11; cdr3_aa: CASTRGREQFF; cdr3_nt: TGTGCCAGCACCAGAGGCCGTGAGCAGTTCTTC
d_call: TRBD2; v_call: TRBV28; j_call: TRBJ2-1; clone_size: -; cdr3_length: 17; cdr3_aa: CASSSLGGRAFYNEQFF; cdr3_nt: TGTGCCAGCAGTTCTTTGGGCGGGAGGGCCTTCTACAATGAGCAGTTCTTC
d_call: -; v_call: TRBV28; j_call: TRBJ1-5; clone_size: -; cdr3_length: 14; cdr3_aa: CASIPRGQVEPQHF; cdr3_nt: TGTGCCAGCATCCCCAGGGGCCAGGTAGAGCCCCAGCATTTT
d_call: -; v_call: TRBV19; j_call: TRBJ2-5; clone_size: few; cdr3_length: 13; cdr3_aa: CASSMSKQETQYF; cdr3_nt: TGTGCCAGTAGTATGTCCAAACAAGAGACCCAGTACTTC
d_call: -; v_call: TRBV7-3; j_call: TRBJ1-4; clone_size: -; cdr3_length: 19; cdr3_aa: CASSTFGTDDIATNEKLFF; cdr3_nt: TGTGCCAGCAGCACCTTTGGGACTGACGATATTGCAACTAATGAAAAACTGTTTTTT